This T cell receptor (beta chain) was profiled in a study of CD8 T cells in ankylosing spondylitis. Quantitative 5'-RACE with molecular barcodes was used to make the TCR beta libraries. TCRdb called the 5' RACE reads again in MiXCR, with one record for every CDR3 protein. The sample carries about 5,700 distinct CDR3 sequences, 2.1% recorded once. This clonotype was counted many times. Antigen unknown. Study findings and constraints: A motif in TCR beta, a set of under ten highly homologous variants, appeared characteristic of ankylosing spondylitis blood. According to the report, clones linked to the disease were significantly enriched in matched synovial fluid samples taken from ankylosing spondylitis patients.

The CDR3 runs 14 residues. Germline assignment: CDR1 SGDLS and CDR2 YYNGEE. V shed 3 bases, J shed 2 bases, and the junction held 2 bases outside the gene matches. The chain carries TRBV9 and TRBJ2-1, with 7 bases aligning to TRBD2. The source of this sequence is a male donor with ankylosing spondylitis or in good health (not recorded which). The sample taken for sequencing was blood, either unsorted or a sorted T cell fraction (not recorded which). CDR3 sequence: CASSGGGTYNEQFF. CDR3 sequence (DNA): TGTGCCAGCAGCGGGGGGGGGACCTACAATGAGCAGTTCTTC.